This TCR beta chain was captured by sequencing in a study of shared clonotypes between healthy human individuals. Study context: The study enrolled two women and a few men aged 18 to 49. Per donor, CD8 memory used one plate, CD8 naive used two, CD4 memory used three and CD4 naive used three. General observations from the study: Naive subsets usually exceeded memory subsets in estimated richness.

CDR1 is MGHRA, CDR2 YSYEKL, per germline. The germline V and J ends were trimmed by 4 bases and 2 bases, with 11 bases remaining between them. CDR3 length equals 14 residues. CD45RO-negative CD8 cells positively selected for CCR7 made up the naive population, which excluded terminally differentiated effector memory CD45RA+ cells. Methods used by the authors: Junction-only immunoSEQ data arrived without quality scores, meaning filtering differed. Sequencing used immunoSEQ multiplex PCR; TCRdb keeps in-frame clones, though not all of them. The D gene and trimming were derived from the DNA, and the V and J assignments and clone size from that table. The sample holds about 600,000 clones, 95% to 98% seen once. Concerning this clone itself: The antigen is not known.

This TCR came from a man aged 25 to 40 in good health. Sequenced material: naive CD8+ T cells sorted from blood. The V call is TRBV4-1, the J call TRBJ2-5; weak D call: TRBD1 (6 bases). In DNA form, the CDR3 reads TGCGCCAGCAGCCCAATGGGACAACAAGAGACCCAGTACTTC. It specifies CASSPMGQQETQYF.